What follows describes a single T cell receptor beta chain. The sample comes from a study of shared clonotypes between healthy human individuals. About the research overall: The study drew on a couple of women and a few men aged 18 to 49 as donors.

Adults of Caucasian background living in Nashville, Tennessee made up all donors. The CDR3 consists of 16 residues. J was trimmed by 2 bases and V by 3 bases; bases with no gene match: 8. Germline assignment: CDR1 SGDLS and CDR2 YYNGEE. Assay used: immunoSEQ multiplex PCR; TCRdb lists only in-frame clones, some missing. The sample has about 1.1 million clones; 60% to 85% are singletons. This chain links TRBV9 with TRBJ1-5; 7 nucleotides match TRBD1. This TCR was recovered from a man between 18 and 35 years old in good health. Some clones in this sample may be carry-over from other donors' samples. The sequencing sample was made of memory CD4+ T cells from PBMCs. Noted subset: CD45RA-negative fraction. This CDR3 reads CASSERDSGGNQPQHF. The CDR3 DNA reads TGTGCCAGCAGCGAGAGGGACAGTGGAGGCAATCAGCCCCAGCATTTT.